A single sample is the source of the 24 T cell receptor beta chains below, sequenced in a study of CD8+CD57+ T cells in acquired aplastic anemia. Genomic DNA acted as the template from which TCR beta VDJ combination and CDR3 sequence profiling were carried out. TCRdb recomputed calls from the reads with MiXCR, one row per CDR3 protein. The sample lists fewer than 200,000 distinct CDR3 sequences, about 60% occurring once. Sequencing was done on a sample of sorted CD4+, CD8+, or CD8+CD57+ T cells (not recorded which) from PBMCs. Source of these receptors: a human donor in good health.

This rearrangement joins TRBV6-6 to TRBJ2-1; TRBD2 aligns across 8 bases. V shed 5 bases, J shed 0 bases, and the junction held 9 bases outside the gene matches. Germline lookup yields CDR1 MNHNY and CDR2 SVGAGI (reference sequence). There are 17 residues in the CDR3. The CDR3 is CASSERELPPSYNEQFF. CDR3 nucleotide sequence: TGTGCCAGCAGTGAGCGGGAGCTCCCCCCCTCCTACAATGAGCAGTTCTTC.

The table lists this clonotype with many counts. This chain connects TRBV7-8 to TRBJ2-2; D is perhaps TRBD1 (6 bases). The CDR3 has 17 residues. CDR1 is SGHVS and CDR2 is FQNEAQ in the germline V gene. V shed 6 bases and J shed 2 bases, with 19 bases lying between them. The CDR3 here is CASSLPGHQANTGELFF. CDR3 DNA: TGTGCCAGCAGTTTACCGGGACACCAAGCAAACACCGGGGAGCTGTTTTTT. Supplemented by reference TRBV7-8 and TRBJ2-2, the full variable domain reads GAGVSQSPRYKVAKRGQDVALRCDPISGHVSLFWYQQALGQGPEFLTYFQNEAQLDKSGLPSDRFFAERPEGSVSTLKIQRTQQEDSAVYLCASSLPGHQANTGELFFGEGSRLTVL.

The chain is built from TRBV9 and TRBJ2-2, with D tentatively TRBD2 (6 bases). The CDR3 sequence is 17 residues long. The V gene's germline CDR1 is SGDLS and CDR2 YYNGEE. V lost 3 bases to trimming and J lost 0 bases, with 15 bases between them. In DNA form, the CDR3 reads TGTGCCAGCAGCGGGGGGGTCAGGACCACGAACACCGGGGAGCTGTTTTTT. Protein: CASSGGVRTTNTGELFF.

At least ten counts were recorded for this clonotype. The CDR3 spells CASSSGLAGGTREQYF. The CDR3 nucleotides are TGTGCCAGCAGTTCGGGACTAGCGGGAGGAACTAGGGAGCAGTACTTC. The chain recombines TRBV28 with TRBJ2-7; 15 bases match TRBD2. Looked up from germline, CDR1 is MDHEN and CDR2 is SYDVKM. With 4 bases clipped from V and 7 bases from J, the junction kept 8 bases outside the gene matches. The CDR3 covers 16 residues.

The chain is built from TRBV12-3 or TRBV12-4 and TRBJ1-3; D is unresolved. The CDR3 is made up of 12 amino acids. V dropped 6 bases and J dropped 5 bases, with 8 bases sitting between them. The CDR3 loop reads CASSVVRNTIYF. The CDR3 nucleotides are TGTGCCAGCAGCGTTGTAAGAAACACCATATATTTT.

The gene calls are TRBV7-3 and TRBJ2-3; 8 bases are shared with TRBD2. After removal of 4 bases from V and 4 bases from J, the junction contained 4 bases not matched to a gene. CDR1 is SGHTA, CDR2 FQGTGA, per germline. CDR3 size: 14 residues. CDR3 nucleotide sequence: TGTGCCAGCAGCTCGGGACTAGTTCCAGATACGCAGTATTTT. As protein: CASSSGLVPDTQYF.

Many counts were recorded for this clonotype. The rearrangement uses TRBV20-1 and TRBJ1-2; 9 bases line up with TRBD1. The CDR3 consists of 14 residues. Germline V gives CDR1 DFQATT, CDR2 SNEGSKA (reference sequence). Trimming at V came to 4 bases and at J to 4 bases, leaving 7 bases not matched to a gene. The CDR3 nucleotides read TGCAGTGCTAAACCGATGACAGGGGGCTATGGCTACACCTTC. This sequence encodes CSAKPMTGGYGYTF.

The chain recombines TRBV2 with TRBJ2-5; TRBD2 matches at 10 bases. From germline, CDR1 is SNHLY and CDR2 FYNNEI. The CDR3 consists of 16 residues. V shed 1 base and J 5 bases; nucleotides not matched to a gene: 7. This chain's CDR3 is CASSEVRAGGPETQYF. The CDR3 DNA reads TGTGCCAGCAGTGAAGTAAGAGCGGGGGGGCCTGAGACCCAGTACTTC.

This clonotype was recorded at least ten times. The chain joins TRBV6-6 to TRBJ2-7; D might be TRBD1 (5 bases). V was trimmed by 2 bases and J by 6 bases, leaving 11 bases between them. CDR1 is MNHNY, CDR2 SVGAGI, per germline (reference sequence). The CDR3 is 13 amino acids. The CDR3 reads CASSYGQGLEQYF. In DNA, the CDR3 is TGTGCCAGCAGTTACGGGCAGGGCCTCGAGCAGTACTTC.

This clonotype was seen only once. A much larger clone sits a single nucleotide away, making a read error possible. CDR3 DNA sequence: TGCGCCAGCAGCCAAGAACCGGGGATGCACACTGAAGCTTTCTTT. It translates to CASSQEPGMHTEAFF. V and J are TRBV4-1 and TRBJ1-1; no clear D gene. Trimming took 0 bases from V and 3 from J, leaving 11 bases between them. The CDR3 has 15 amino acids. The germline CDR1 and CDR2 sequences are MGHRA and YSYEKL.

This clonotype was recorded many times. The genes are TRBV4-2 and TRBJ1-4; no clear D gene. CDR1 and CDR2 (germline): LGHNA, YNFKEQ. This CDR3 spans 11 amino acids. V dropped 6 bases and J dropped 12 bases, with 11 bases sitting between them. The DNA of the CDR3 is TGTGCCAGCAGGGTTAATGAGGAACTGTTTTTT. Encoded protein: CASRVNEELFF.

V usage is TRBV7-2 and J usage is TRBJ2-7; perhaps TRBD1 as D (5 bases). Germline values: CDR1 SGHTA, CDR2 FQGNSA. V lost 2 bases, J lost 10 bases, and 18 bases lay in between. The CDR3 runs 14 residues. Here the CDR3 reads CASSLSTGSGEQYF. The DNA for the CDR3 is TGTGCCAGCAGCTTAAGCACAGGCAGTGGGGAACAGTACTTC.

The genes are TRBV20-1 and TRBJ2-5; 10 bases align to TRBD1. With V trimmed by 6 bases and J by 10 bases, 5 bases remained unmatched. CDR3 length: 11 residues. The germline gives CDR1 DFQATT, CDR2 SNEGSKA (reference sequence). This chain's CDR3 is CSAKGQGNQYF. CDR3 in DNA: TGCAGTGCGAAGGGACAGGGGAACCAGTACTTC.

This clonotype has only a few counts. The gene calls are TRBV3-1 and TRBJ1-1; D is unresolved. Germline CDR1 reads LGHDT; CDR2 reads YNNKEL (reference sequence). The V gene lost 0 bases and the J gene lost 1 base, with 18 bases spanning the gap. The CDR3 has 18 residues. CDR3: CASSQEPTVWVPNTEAFF. CDR3 DNA sequence: TGTGCCAGCAGCCAAGAACCGACGGTTTGGGTACCGAACACTGAAGCTTTCTTT.

V gene TRBV7-6 combines with J gene TRBJ1-4; 8 bases match TRBD1. V trimming: 5 bases; J trimming: 2 bases; junction bases outside the gene matches: 4. The germline V gene has CDR1 SGHVS and CDR2 FNYEAQ. The CDR3 length is 15 residues. As DNA, the CDR3 is TGTGCCAGCAGCATCGGACAGGGCACTAATGAAAAACTGTTTTTT. Its translation is CASSIGQGTNEKLFF. Using reference TRBV7-6 and TRBJ1-4 for the parts outside the CDR3, the full variable domain is GAGVSQSPRYKVTKRGQDVALRCDPISGHVSLYWYRQALGQGPEFLTYFNYEAQQDKSGLPNDRFSAERPEGSISTLTIQRTEQRDSAMYRCASSIGQGTNEKLFFGSGTQLSVL.

Of note for this clonotype: The CDR3 carries no conserved terminal phenylalanine or tryptophan, so it likely arises from a read error. V is TRBV10-3 and J is TRBJ2-1; D may correspond to TRBD1 or TRBD2 (6 bases each). CDR3 size: 14 residues. The germline gives CDR1 ENHRY, CDR2 SYGVKD. V was pared by 2 bases and J by 5 bases, with 10 bases between. As DNA, the CDR3 is TGTGCCATCAGTGAGACTGGGGGGCACAATGAGCAGTTCCTC. Translating it yields CAISETGGHNEQFL.

The J gene is TRBJ2-7, the V gene TRBV11-2, with 7 bases identical to TRBD1. The CDR3 runs to 15 residues. Germline assignment: CDR1 SGHAT and CDR2 FQNNGV. Losses at the gene ends were 6 bases for V and 2 bases for J; bases not matched to a gene: 10. CDR3 DNA sequence: TGTGCCAGCAGGCACGGACAGGAAGGCCCCTACGAGCAGTACTTC. Translating gives CASRHGQEGPYEQYF.

The chain joins TRBV7-3 to TRBJ2-7, with TRBD2 matching 7 bases. CDR1 SGHTA and CDR2 FQGTGA come from the germline V gene. The trim removed 3 bases at V and 2 bases at J, leaving 4 bases unmatched. The CDR3 covers 14 residues. CDR3 DNA sequence: TGTGCCAGCAGCTTTCGAGCGGGGCCCTACGAGCAGTACTTC. Translating it yields CASSFRAGPYEQYF.

The V gene is TRBV7-9, the J gene TRBJ2-7; perhaps TRBD1 as D (6 bases). Germline values: CDR1 SEHNR, CDR2 FQNEAQ (reference sequence). This CDR3 region has 12 residues. The germline V and J ends were trimmed by 6 bases and 4 bases, with 10 bases remaining between them. The CDR3 DNA follows: TGTGCCAGCAGGAGCACAGGGTACGAGCAGTACTTC. Translating it yields CASRSTGYEQYF.

The chain is built from TRBV28 and TRBJ2-3, with 12 bases lining up with TRBD2. CDR3 size: 16 residues. Germline V gene lookup returns CDR1 MDHEN and CDR2 SYDVKM. The trim removed 5 bases at V and 2 bases at J, leaving 5 bases unmatched. The CDR3 DNA is TGTGCCAGCAGTCTAGGACTAGCGGGATCCACAGATACGCAGTATTTT. It yields the protein CASSLGLAGSTDTQYF.

The rearrangement joins TRBV2 to TRBJ2-2, with TRBD1 as a possible D gene (6 bases). CDR1 SNHLY and CDR2 FYNNEI come from the germline V gene. The CDR3 runs 13 residues. V lost 10 bases and J lost 5, with 14 bases in between. The CDR3 nucleotides read TGTGCCACTTCACAGGGAGTGACCGGGGAGCTGTTTTTT. Its protein is CATSQGVTGELFF.

This clonotype was seen more than once but under ten times. One end of the junction is discordant with germline, which a read error may explain. The chain joins TRBV2 to TRBJ1-6; 7 nucleotides match TRBD1. The germline CDR1 and CDR2 sequences are SNHLY and FYNNEI. This CDR3 region has 14 residues. DNA of the CDR3: TGTGCCAGCAGCCAGGACAGGTCATCCTCACCCCTACACTTT. Translation: CASSQDRSSSPLHF. Complete variable domain (other parts from reference TRBV2 and TRBJ1-6): EPEVTQTPSHQVTQMGQEVILRCVPISNHLYFYWYRQILGQKVEFLVSFYNNEISEKSEIFDDQFSVERPDGSNFTLKIRSTKLEDSAMYFCASSQDRSSSPLHFGNGTRLTVT.

Worth noting for this clonotype: An end of the junction does not agree with germline; a read error may underlie this. The chain is built from TRBV7-9 and TRBJ2-2; 7 bases are a match to TRBD2. Germline lookup yields CDR1 SEHNR and CDR2 FQNEAQ (reference sequence). This CDR3 spans 14 amino acids. The CDR3 loop reads CASSFVLLGGGLFF. CDR3 DNA: TGTGCCAGCAGCTTCGTCCTCCTTGGGGGGGGGCTGTTTTTT.

About this clonotype itself: A much larger clonotype is one base distant, so this may be a read error. The final CDR3 position lacks the conserved phenylalanine or tryptophan, pointing to a likely read error. The chain carries TRBV6-6 and TRBJ1-6; D not certain. Trimming took off 2 bases at V and 8 bases at J, with 16 bases between the two ends. The germline CDR1 and CDR2 sequences are MNHNY and SVGAGI (reference sequence). This CDR3 is 16 amino acids long. The CDR3 DNA reads as TGTGCCAGCAGTTACAGTCTGGCGGCAGGAGATTCACCCCTCCACTTG. Encoded protein: CASSYSLAAGDSPLHL.